This TCR beta chain was found in a study of blood T cell repertoires in COVID-19. At the level of the study: PBMCs, B-cell-depleted T cells, or T cells provided the cDNA or gDNA that made up the material.

As handled by the study authors: It was from reference gene primer amplification that nucleated cell counts were estimated. Repertoires were generated with immunoSEQ multiplex PCR, while TCRdb's copy carries only in-frame clones and drops some. Clone size and the V and J calls come from that table; the DNA yielded D and trimming. The sample lists 150,000 or so clones; approximately 80% were seen once. V was pared by 6 bases and J by 1 base, with 15 bases between. CDR1 and CDR2 (germline): LNHDA, SQIVND (reference sequence). This CDR3 contains 15 residues. This clone was seen a handful of times. The TCR comes from a human donor with acute or convalescent COVID-19. The donor label of this sample is uncertain. V is TRBV19 and J is TRBJ1-2; D is possibly TRBD1 (6 bases). Material: peripheral blood. In DNA form, the CDR3 reads TGTGCCAGTAGGCGGACCGGGACACTTAACTATGGCTACACCTTC. The encoded protein is CASRRTGTLNYGYTF. Variable domain in full (rest from reference TRBV19 and TRBJ1-2): DGGITQSPKYLFRKEGQNVTLSCEQNLNHDAMYWYRQDPGQGLRLIYYSQIVNDFQKGDIAEGYSVSREKKESFPLTVTSAQKNPTAFYLCASRRTGTLNYGYTFGSGTRLTVV.